One and the same sample provided the 10 T cell receptor beta chains below, sequenced in a study of cytomegalovirus exposure and HLA in healthy donors. TCRdb keeps only in-frame clones here, not all; method: immunoSEQ multiplex PCR. The table includes tens of thousands of clones, 85% to 95% detected once. The sample taken for sequencing was PBMCs. These receptors were obtained from a man aged 18 to 35 in good health and CMV-seronegative.

Written as DNA, the CDR3 is TGTGCCAGCAGCGTCGGGACAGCAAACTACGAGCAGTACTTC. Translation gives CASSVGTANYEQYF. The V and J genes are TRBV11-2 and TRBJ2-7; 7 nucleotides agree with TRBD1. The V gene's germline CDR1 is SGHAT and CDR2 FQNNGV. This CDR3 is 14 amino acids long. J was trimmed by 3 bases and V by 5 bases; bases with no gene match: 7.

This chain connects TRBV5-8 to TRBJ1-1; D is ambiguous. CDR3 length equals 12 residues. CDR1 and CDR2 (germline): SGHTS, YDEGEE. The V and J ends lost 4 bases and 1 base respectively, with 5 bases between them. The CDR3: CASSRGNTEAFF. The CDR3 nucleotides are TGTGCCAGCAGCCGGGGGAACACTGAAGCTTTCTTT.

This chain uses TRBV29-1 with TRBJ1-1; D possibly corresponds to TRBD1 (6 bases). The germline V gene encodes CDR1 SQVTM and CDR2 ANQGSEA. The CDR3 spans 12 residues. With 6 bases removed from V and 5 bases from J, the gap between germline ends came to 13 bases. Written as DNA, the CDR3 is TGCAGCGTAGGGAGGGGGGGGACTGAAGCTTTCTTT. This translates into CSVGRGGTEAFF.

The chain is built from TRBV27 and TRBJ2-3; 8 bases align to TRBD2. The germline V gene encodes CDR1 MNHEY and CDR2 SMNVEV (reference sequence). J was trimmed by 3 bases and V by 4 bases; bases with no gene match: 9. The CDR3 runs to 16 residues. The CDR3, as DNA: TGTGCCAGCAGTTCCGGGGGGGGACTAGGGACAGATACGCAGTATTTT. Protein product: CASSSGGGLGTDTQYF.

In this sample, this clone turned up once. J is TRBJ1-4 and V is TRBV7-3; TRBD1 might be the D (5 bases). The V end lost 0 bases, the J end lost 8 bases, and 13 bases lay between the germline ends. From germline, CDR1 is SGHTA and CDR2 FQGTGA. This CDR3 has 15 residues. CDR3 sequence (DNA): TGTGCCAGCAGCTTAACTGGGGGGAGTCAAGAAAAACTGTTTTTT. Translated, it gives CASSLTGGSQEKLFF.

This rearrangement joins TRBV29-1 to TRBJ1-2, with TRBD1 as a possible D gene (6 bases). Trimming pared 6 bases from V and 0 bases from J, leaving 20 bases between. Germline CDR1 SQVTM, CDR2 ANQGSEA. There are 16 residues in the CDR3. The CDR3 sequence: CSVLTARDTTNYGYTF. DNA for the CDR3: TGCAGCGTCCTAACTGCCCGGGACACCACTAACTATGGCTACACCTTC.

This chain uses TRBV5-1 with TRBJ2-1; no definite D call. The CDR3 sequence is 13 residues long. Looked up from germline, CDR1 is SGHRS and CDR2 is YFSETQ. The V and J ends lost 1 base and 4 bases respectively, with 6 bases between them. The CDR3 DNA is TGCGCCAGCAGCTTGAACGGGTACAATGAGCAGTTCTTC. Residues: CASSLNGYNEQFF. Full variable domain (missing parts from reference TRBV5-1 and TRBJ2-1): KAGVTQTPRYLIKTRGQQVTLSCSPISGHRSVSWYQQTPGQGLQFLFEYFSETQRNKGNFPGRFSGRQFSNSRSEMNVSTLELGDSALYLCASSLNGYNEQFFGPGTRLTVL.

Notes on this clone: The same CDR3 arises from other DNA sequences in this sample as well. The chain carries TRBV27 and TRBJ1-1; weak D call: TRBD1 (5 bases). The CDR3 contains 13 residues. In germline, CDR1 is MNHEY, CDR2 SMNVEV (reference sequence). V was cut by 5 bases and J by 1 base, with 8 bases left in between. CDR3 in amino acids: CASSPQGNTEAFF. CDR3 in DNA: TGTGCCAGCAGTCCTCAGGGGAACACTGAAGCTTTCTTT.

The chain combines TRBV5-1 with TRBJ2-1; 12 positions match TRBD1. This CDR3 is built from 19 residues. Per germline, CDR1 SGHRS and CDR2 YFSETQ. With V trimmed by 4 bases and J by 0 bases, 11 bases remained unmatched. The CDR3, as DNA: TGCGCCAGCAGCCTCGGGACAGGGGGCGGACGAAGCTCCTACAATGAGCAGTTCTTC. The encoded protein is CASSLGTGGGRSSYNEQFF. The entire variable domain, with the rest obtained from reference TRBV5-1 and TRBJ2-1, is as follows: KAGVTQTPRYLIKTRGQQVTLSCSPISGHRSVSWYQQTPGQGLQFLFEYFSETQRNKGNFPGRFSGRQFSNSRSEMNVSTLELGDSALYLCASSLGTGGGRSSYNEQFFGPGTRLTVL.

The V and J genes are TRBV27 and TRBJ2-7; possibly TRBD2 for D (6 bases). The CDR3 has 14 residues. The V end lost 5 bases, the J end lost 2 bases, and 13 bases lay between the germline ends. CDR1 is MNHEY, CDR2 SMNVEV, per germline (reference sequence). The CDR3 here is CASSPLGGTYEQYF. CDR3 DNA: TGTGCCAGCAGTCCCCTCGGGGGAACCTACGAGCAGTACTTC.